Shown below are 21 T cell receptor beta chains from a single sample sequenced in a study of shared clonotypes between healthy human individuals. Only in-frame clones appear in the TCRdb table, and some are missing; sequencing was by immunoSEQ multiplex PCR. The sample contains roughly 2,300,000 clones, just under 95% of which appear only once. What was sequenced was naive CD4+ T cells from PBMCs. Subset given: CD45RA+ positively selected. These receptors originate from a young man in good health. Some clones in this sample may be carry-over from other donors' samples.

The chain joins TRBV30 to TRBJ1-2; tentatively, D is TRBD1 (6 bases). The CDR3 is 14 residues long. Germline V gene sequence: CDR1 GTSNPN, CDR2 SVGIG (reference sequence). The germline V and J ends were trimmed by 1 base and 4 bases, with 13 bases remaining between them. This chain's CDR3 is CAWSAEGTSYGYTF. The CDR3 nucleotides read TGTGCCTGGAGTGCAGAGGGGACAAGCTATGGCTACACCTTC. Supplemented by reference TRBV30 and TRBJ1-2, the full variable domain reads SQTIHQWPATLVQPVGSPLSLECTVEGTSNPNLYWYRQAAGRGLQLLFYSVGIGQISSEVPQNLSASRPQDRQFILSSKKLLLSDSGFYLCAWSAEGTSYGYTFGSGTRLTVV.

The chain recombines TRBV7-6 with TRBJ2-1, with D perhaps assigned TRBD1 or TRBD2 (5 bases each). Looked up from germline, CDR1 is SGHVS and CDR2 is FNYEAQ. With 4 bases removed from V and 5 bases from J, the gap between germline ends came to 9 bases. The CDR3 contains 13 residues. The CDR3 DNA reads TGTGCCAGCAGCTGGGGACCGAACAATGAGCAGTTCTTC. Its translation is CASSWGPNNEQFF.

The rearrangement uses TRBV27 and TRBJ2-7; D ambiguous. CDR3 length equals 14 residues. V was shortened by 7 bases and J by 3 bases, with 16 bases between the two germline ends. Germline CDR1 MNHEY, CDR2 SMNVEV (reference sequence). The CDR3, as DNA: TGTGCCAGCACCCTGATCCGGATCCTCTACGAGCAGTACTTC. It specifies CASTLIRILYEQYF.

The chain couples TRBV5-6 to TRBJ1-1; 9 nucleotides agree with TRBD1. With 4 bases clipped from V and 0 bases from J, the junction kept 10 bases outside the gene matches. CDR3 length equals 17 residues. The germline V gene encodes CDR1 SGHDT and CDR2 YYEEEE. CDR3 sequence: CASSARDRALMNTEAFF. The CDR3, as DNA: TGTGCCAGCAGCGCCCGGGACAGGGCCCTAATGAACACTGAAGCTTTCTTT.

J is TRBJ1-4 and V is TRBV6-5; D not certain. CDR3 length equals 14 residues. Germline V gene data show CDR1 as MNHEY and CDR2 as SVGAGI. The germline V and J ends were trimmed by 5 bases and 8 bases, with 15 bases remaining between them. The CDR3 nucleotides are TGTGCCAGCAGTCGACAAGGAATTAGGGAAAAACTGTTTTTT. This encodes CASSRQGIREKLFF.

This chain uses TRBV7-2 with TRBJ1-1; D remains unclear. The CDR3 runs to 12 residues. Germline loops: CDR1 SGHTA, CDR2 FQGNSA. Trimming left V 6 bases short and J 1 base short, with 6 bases between. The CDR3 protein is CASSSRNTEAFF. The CDR3 region has the DNA TGTGCCAGCAGTTCAAGGAACACTGAAGCTTTCTTT.

Of note for this clone: The same CDR3 is also encoded by other DNA sequences in this sample. The J gene is TRBJ2-7, the V gene TRBV19; the D call may be TRBD1 or TRBD2 (5 bases each). The germline V gene encodes CDR1 LNHDA and CDR2 SQIVND (reference sequence). CDR3 size: 13 residues. Trimming shortened V by 3 bases and J by 3 bases, and 9 bases separated the two germline ends. Here the CDR3 reads CASSIGTNYEQYF. The CDR3 nucleotides read TGTGCCAGTAGTATTGGGACGAACTACGAGCAGTACTTC.

The gene calls are TRBV7-7 and TRBJ2-1; D is uncertain. The CDR3 extends over 13 amino acids. V shed 1 base and J shed 7 bases, with 8 bases lying between them. Germline V CDR1 and CDR2: SSHAT, FNYEAQ (reference sequence). CDR3 in DNA: TGTGCCAGCAGCTTAGGGCTTTCAAATGAGCAGTTCTTC. Translated, it gives CASSLGLSNEQFF.

The V and J genes are TRBV28 and TRBJ2-5, with 9 bases aligning to TRBD1. V shed 5 bases, J shed 0 bases, and the junction held 7 bases outside the gene matches. The CDR3 totals 16 residues. Germline CDR1 is MDHEN and CDR2 is SYDVKM. The CDR3 region is CASSPRGQGNQETQYF. The CDR3 DNA is TGTGCCAGCAGTCCCAGGGGACAGGGCAACCAAGAGACCCAGTACTTC. The variable domain in full, completed from reference TRBV28 and TRBJ2-5, reads DVKVTQSSRYLVKRTGEKVFLECVQDMDHENMFWYRQDPGLGLRLIYFSYDVKMKEKGDIPEGYSVSREKKERFSLILESASTNQTSMYLCASSPRGQGNQETQYFGPGTRLLVL.

The chain joins TRBV4-1 to TRBJ2-1, with 8 nucleotides matching TRBD2. V trimming: 3 bases; J trimming: 0 bases; junction bases outside the gene matches: 4. Germline assignment: CDR1 MGHRA and CDR2 YSYEKL. The CDR3 runs 16 residues. CDR3 bases: TGCGCCAGCAGCCAGAAGGCGGGGGGCTCCTACAATGAGCAGTTCTTC. This codes for CASSQKAGGSYNEQFF.

V usage is TRBV30 and J usage is TRBJ2-1, with a tentative D call TRBD2 (7 bases). V was cut by 5 bases and J by 5 bases, with 13 bases left in between. The CDR3 runs 13 residues. The germline V gene encodes CDR1 GTSNPN and CDR2 SVGIG (reference sequence). CDR3 protein: CAWLRGANNEQFF. The CDR3 DNA reads TGTGCCTGGTTACGGGGGGCCAACAATGAGCAGTTCTTC. The whole variable domain, remainder taken from reference TRBV30 and TRBJ2-1, is SQTIHQWPATLVQPVGSPLSLECTVEGTSNPNLYWYRQAAGRGLQLLFYSVGIGQISSEVPQNLSASRPQDRQFILSSKKLLLSDSGFYLCAWLRGANNEQFFGPGTRLTVL.

This clone was detected only once. The gene calls are TRBV10-3 and TRBJ2-7; 7 positions agree with TRBD1. CDR1 and CDR2 from the germline V gene are ENHRY and SYGVKD. The CDR3 spans 15 residues. The J segment lost 4 bases and the V segment lost 2 bases, leaving 8 bases of the junction unmatched. The CDR3: CAISESDRAPYEQYF. The CDR3 region has the DNA TGTGCCATCAGTGAGAGCGACAGGGCCCCATACGAGCAGTACTTC.

Remarks on this clone: Within the sample, other DNA sequences also encode this same CDR3. CDR3 amino acids: CASSLALAGDEQYF. The CDR3 DNA sequence: TGCGCCAGCAGCCTGGCCCTAGCGGGAGACGAGCAGTACTTC. V usage is TRBV5-1 and J usage is TRBJ2-7, with 10 bases lining up with TRBD2. Germline V lookup: CDR1 SGHRS, CDR2 YFSETQ. This CDR3 spans 14 amino acids. Trimming at V came to 4 bases and at J to 5 bases, leaving 6 bases not matched to a gene.

The V call is TRBV4-2, the J call TRBJ2-1; TRBD2 matches at 7 bases. This CDR3 contains 19 residues. CDR1 and CDR2 from the germline V gene are LGHNA and YNFKEQ. J gave up 8 bases and V 1 base, and 20 bases lay outside the gene matches. For the CDR3, the DNA is TGTGCCAGCAGCCAAGTCGTCCCCGTTGGGCGGGAGAGGGGCGATGAGCAGTTCTTC. This encodes CASSQVVPVGRERGDEQFF.

This clone has just one count. The CDR3 DNA reads as TGTGCCAGCAGTTTGTTCACATACGAGCAGTACTTC. It is translated as CASSLFTYEQYF. The chain employs TRBV28 and TRBJ2-5; D call uncertain. The J call could be wrong; TRBJ2-7 is a better fit for the DNA end. The CDR3 has 12 amino acids. Germline CDR1 and CDR2: MDHEN and SYDVKM.

This chain connects TRBV25-1 to TRBJ2-5; a weak D match, TRBD2 (5 bases). Germline CDR1 MGHDK, CDR2 SYGVNS. The V and J ends lost 4 bases and 5 bases respectively, with 14 bases between them. The CDR3 totals 14 residues. The CDR3 region is CASSGGFRGETQYF. The DNA for the CDR3 is TGTGCCAGCAGTGGTGGTTTTCGCGGGGAGACCCAGTACTTC.

This clone was seen a handful of times. The chain employs TRBV28 and TRBJ1-3; D gene ambiguous. The CDR3 has 14 residues. Trimming removed 3 bases at V and 4 bases at J, with 10 bases between. CDR1 is MDHEN, CDR2 SYDVKM, per germline. CDR3 amino acids: CASSFFTGGNTIYF. In nucleotides, the CDR3 is TGTGCCAGCAGTTTCTTCACGGGAGGAAACACCATATATTTT.

The V and J genes are TRBV7-3 and TRBJ2-6; 10 nucleotides align to TRBD2. Germline V gene lookup returns CDR1 SGHTA and CDR2 FQGTGA. V shed 2 bases, J shed 0 bases, and the junction held 7 bases outside the gene matches. This CDR3 is built from 19 residues. Here the CDR3 DNA reads TGTGCCAGCAGCTTAGCGGGCAGCGGGAGGGGCTCTGGGGCCAACGTCCTGACTTTC. Translation gives CASSLAGSGRGSGANVLTF.

The chain uses TRBV9 and TRBJ2-1; no clear D. The germline V gene has CDR1 SGDLS and CDR2 YYNGEE. This CDR3 comprises 16 residues. V was clipped by 0 bases and J by 6 bases, with 16 bases between them. CDR3 sequence (DNA): TGTGCCAGCAGCGTAGCTGGCAGTCTGGCCGGCAATGAGCAGTTCTTC. This sequence encodes CASSVAGSLAGNEQFF.

The chain couples TRBV19 to TRBJ2-2, with TRBD2 as a possible D gene (6 bases). The CDR3 extends over 17 amino acids. Per the germline V gene, CDR1 is LNHDA and CDR2 is SQIVND (reference sequence). V was trimmed by 0 bases and J by 0 bases, leaving 11 bases between them. The CDR3 loop reads CASSIEELAANTGELFF. CDR3 nucleotides: TGTGCCAGTAGTATAGAGGAACTAGCCGCGAACACCGGGGAGCTGTTTTTT.

The gene calls are TRBV5-1 and TRBJ2-3, with 10 bases lining up with TRBD2. The CDR3 totals 16 residues. V shed 0 bases, J shed 2 bases, and the junction held 3 bases outside the gene matches. The V gene's germline CDR1 is SGHRS and CDR2 YFSETQ. In nucleotides, the CDR3 is TGCGCCAGCAGCTTGGCACTAGCGGGGATCACAGATACGCAGTATTTT. Encoded protein: CASSLALAGITDTQYF.